These 15 T cell receptor beta chains originate from one sample sequenced in a study of cytomegalovirus exposure and HLA in healthy donors. 60 Vbeta and 13 Jbeta primers were used in PCR. The repertoire was sequenced with immunoSEQ multiplex PCR; TCRdb's copy has only in-frame clones and lacks some. The table records around 110,000 clones, 82% of them present only once. Sequencing used PBMCs. The origin of the receptors is a young man in good health and CMV-seropositive.

V gene TRBV5-3 combines with J gene TRBJ1-1; D is unresolved. TRBV5-3 is an ORF, with its function uncertain. Deletions cut 3 bases from V and 6 bases from J, with 6 bases between. There are 11 residues in the CDR3. The CDR3 nucleotides read TGTGCCAGAAGCTACGGTGCTGAAGCTTTCTTT. This encodes CARSYGAEAFF.

This chain connects TRBV4-1 to TRBJ1-1; possible D gene TRBD1, 6 bases. Germline V gene sequence: CDR1 MGHRA, CDR2 YSYEKL. This CDR3 is 15 amino acids long. Trimming took 4 bases from V and 10 from J, leaving 22 bases between them. The CDR3 is CASSRGGALGVGAFF. CDR3 nucleotides: TGCGCCAGCAGCCGAGGGGGTGCTTTGGGGGTCGGAGCTTTCTTT.

This clone was detected only a few times. The V and J genes are TRBV28 and TRBJ1-2; D ambiguous. V was cut by 7 bases and J by 4 bases, with 10 bases left in between. Germline-derived CDR1 and CDR2 are MDHEN and SYDVKM. This CDR3 spans 12 amino acids. For the CDR3, the DNA is TGTGCCAGCACCCCGGGATCCTATGGCTACACCTTC. It specifies CASTPGSYGYTF.

This chain uses TRBV5-1 with TRBJ2-1; 8 bases match TRBD2. Germline V lookup: CDR1 SGHRS, CDR2 YFSETQ. This CDR3 comprises 14 residues. J gave up 1 base and V 6 bases, and 3 bases lay outside the gene matches. CDR3 loop: CASTPGGSYNEQFF. The CDR3 DNA is TGCGCCAGCACCCCGGGAGGGTCCTACAATGAGCAGTTCTTC.

V is TRBV5-4 and J is TRBJ1-6; TRBD1 matches at 9 bases. Unmatched junction bases numbered 2, after V lost 0 bases and J lost 10 bases. Germline loops: CDR1 SGHNT, CDR2 YYREEE (reference sequence). The CDR3 extends over 14 amino acids. This chain's CDR3 is CASSLDRGHSPLHF. CDR3 sequence (DNA): TGTGCCAGCAGCTTGGACAGGGGGCACTCACCCCTCCACTTT.

The chain links TRBV6-1 to TRBJ1-6; possibly TRBD1 for D (6 bases). V lost 5 bases and J 13 bases, leaving 21 bases between the germline ends. This CDR3 has 15 amino acids. Germline V gene sequence: CDR1 MNHNS, CDR2 SASEGT. CDR3 DNA sequence: TGTGCCAGCAGTACTTTCCCGGGACACCAGTCTCCCCTCCACTTT. Protein: CASSTFPGHQSPLHF.

The chain carries TRBV11-2 and TRBJ2-1; D gene uncertain. The germline CDR1 and CDR2 sequences are SGHAT and FQNNGV. V lost 5 bases, J lost 8 bases, and 10 bases lay in between. CDR3 length: 12 amino acids. CDR3 in DNA: TGTGCCAGCAGCCCTATAGTCGATGAGCAGTTCTTC. This encodes CASSPIVDEQFF.

This rearrangement joins TRBV9 to TRBJ2-3; 12 bases match TRBD2. This CDR3 is 18 amino acids long. In germline, CDR1 is SGDLS, CDR2 YYNGEE. After removal of 3 bases from V and 1 base from J, the junction contained 9 bases not matched to a gene. CDR3 DNA: TGTGCCAGCAGCGCCGGAATCCGGACTAGCGGGGGCACAGATACGCAGTATTTT. This sequence encodes CASSAGIRTSGGTDTQYF. Full variable domain (rest looked up from reference TRBV9 and TRBJ2-3): DSGVTQTPKHLITATGQRVTLRCSPRSGDLSVYWYQQSLDQGLQFLIQYYNGEERAKGNILERFSAQQFPDLHSELNLSSLELGDSALYFCASSAGIRTSGGTDTQYFGPGTRLTVL.

Concerning this clone: Additional DNA sequences in this sample encode the identical CDR3. The rearrangement links TRBV5-4 to TRBJ1-4, with D unresolved. V was clipped by 0 bases and J by 4 bases, with 7 bases between them. Germline V gene lookup returns CDR1 SGHNT and CDR2 YYREEE (reference sequence). This CDR3 is built from 14 residues. The CDR3 sequence: CASSLGQINEKLFF. CDR3 sequence (DNA): TGTGCCAGCAGCTTGGGTCAGATTAATGAAAAACTGTTTTTT.

This clone was recorded a few times. The chain recombines TRBV5-1 with TRBJ2-1; 7 bases align to TRBD2. This CDR3 contains 15 residues. V was pared by 4 bases and J by 8 bases, with 12 bases of the junction left unmatched. Germline V gives CDR1 SGHRS, CDR2 YFSETQ. CDR3 nucleotide sequence: TGCGCCAGCAGCCCCCGGGACTACCTTAAGTATGAGCAGTTCTTC. Its translation: CASSPRDYLKYEQFF.

The chain recombines TRBV28 with TRBJ1-1; 9 bases match TRBD1. The CDR3 has 15 amino acids. CDR1 is MDHEN and CDR2 is SYDVKM in the germline V gene. With V trimmed by 6 bases and J by 4 bases, 9 bases remained unmatched. CDR3: CASRQDGDRATEAFF. The DNA for the CDR3 is TGTGCCAGCAGACAGGATGGGGACAGGGCCACTGAAGCTTTCTTT. The whole variable domain, filled in from reference TRBV28 and TRBJ1-1, reads DVKVTQSSRYLVKRTGEKVFLECVQDMDHENMFWYRQDPGLGLRLIYFSYDVKMKEKGDIPEGYSVSREKKERFSLILESASTNQTSMYLCASRQDGDRATEAFFGQGTRLTVV.

This clone occurred once. The CDR3 nucleotides are TGTGCCTGGAGTGTACGCGGCAGGGTCAATCAGCCCCAGCATTTT. Translated: CAWSVRGRVNQPQHF. The chain carries TRBV30 and TRBJ1-5, with D possibly matching TRBD1 (5 bases). V was pared by 0 bases and J by 3 bases, with 12 bases between. Germline V gene sequence: CDR1 GTSNPN, CDR2 SVGIG (reference sequence). This CDR3 spans 15 amino acids.

This clone was seen only a few times. The rearrangement joins TRBV7-2 to TRBJ2-7, with D perhaps TRBD2 (5 bases). The CDR3 is 14 amino acids. Germline CDR1 and CDR2: SGHTA and FQGNSA. Between the trimmed V and J ends, which lost 2 bases and 0 bases, there was a span of 8 bases. The CDR3 reads CASSLLAFSYEQYV. In DNA, the CDR3 is TGTGCCAGCAGCTTATTAGCGTTCTCCTACGAGCAGTACGTC.

This clone was seen a single time. V gene TRBV30 combines with J gene TRBJ2-2; no clear D. V was shortened by 4 bases and J by 7 bases, with 13 bases between the two germline ends. CDR3 length: 13 residues. Germline CDR1 is GTSNPN and CDR2 is SVGIG (reference sequence). The CDR3 DNA sequence: TGTGCCTGGAACGGCCAGGTTAACGGGGAGCTGTTTTTT. Its protein is CAWNGQVNGELFF.

This chain connects TRBV2 to TRBJ1-1; D may be TRBD1 (5 bases). The CDR3 spans 14 residues. Trimming removed 1 base from V and 3 bases from J, with 9 bases in between. In germline, CDR1 is SNHLY, CDR2 FYNNEI. The CDR3 loop is CASSEVAGYTEAFF. As DNA, the CDR3 is TGTGCCAGCAGTGAAGTGGCAGGGTACACTGAAGCTTTCTTT.